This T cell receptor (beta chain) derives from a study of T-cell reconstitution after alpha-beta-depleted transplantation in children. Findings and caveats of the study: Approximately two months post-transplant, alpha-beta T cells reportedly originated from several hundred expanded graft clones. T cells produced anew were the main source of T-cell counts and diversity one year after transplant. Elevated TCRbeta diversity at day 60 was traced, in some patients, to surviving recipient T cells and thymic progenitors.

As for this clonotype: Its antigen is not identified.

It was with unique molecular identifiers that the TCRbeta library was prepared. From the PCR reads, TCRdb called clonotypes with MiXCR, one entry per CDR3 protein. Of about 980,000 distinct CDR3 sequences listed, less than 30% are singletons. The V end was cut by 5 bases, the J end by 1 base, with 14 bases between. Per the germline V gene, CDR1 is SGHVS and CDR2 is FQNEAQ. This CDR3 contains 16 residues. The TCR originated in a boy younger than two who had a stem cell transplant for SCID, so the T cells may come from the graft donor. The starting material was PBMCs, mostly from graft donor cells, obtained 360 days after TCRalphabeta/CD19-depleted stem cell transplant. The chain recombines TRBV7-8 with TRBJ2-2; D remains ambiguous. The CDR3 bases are TGTGCCAGCAGCCCCTTCCTTTCCCAGAACACCGGGGAGCTGTTTTTT. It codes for CASSPFLSQNTGELFF.